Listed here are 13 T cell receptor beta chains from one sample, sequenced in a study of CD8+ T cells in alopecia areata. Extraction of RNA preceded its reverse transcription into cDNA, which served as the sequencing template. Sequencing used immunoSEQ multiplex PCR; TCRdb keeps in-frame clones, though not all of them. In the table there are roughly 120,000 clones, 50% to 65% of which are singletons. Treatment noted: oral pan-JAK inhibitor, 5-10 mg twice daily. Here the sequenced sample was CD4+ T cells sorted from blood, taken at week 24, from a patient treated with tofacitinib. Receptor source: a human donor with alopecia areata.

The CDR3 DNA follows: TGTGCCAGCAGTGTGGACCGAGGGGTTAACTATGGCTACACCTTC. It specifies CASSVDRGVNYGYTF. V usage is TRBV2 and J usage is TRBJ1-2, with D possibly TRBD1 on 5 matching bases. CDR1 is SNHLY and CDR2 is FYNNEI in the germline V gene. This CDR3 contains 15 residues. Trimming shortened V by 4 bases and J by 1 base, and 13 bases separated the two germline ends.

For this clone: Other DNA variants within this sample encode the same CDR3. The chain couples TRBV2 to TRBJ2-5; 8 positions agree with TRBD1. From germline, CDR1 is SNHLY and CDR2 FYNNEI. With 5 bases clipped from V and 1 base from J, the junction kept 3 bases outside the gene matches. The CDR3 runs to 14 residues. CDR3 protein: CASSPDRAQETQYF. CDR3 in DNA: TGTGCCAGCAGTCCGGACAGGGCCCAAGAGACCCAGTACTTC.

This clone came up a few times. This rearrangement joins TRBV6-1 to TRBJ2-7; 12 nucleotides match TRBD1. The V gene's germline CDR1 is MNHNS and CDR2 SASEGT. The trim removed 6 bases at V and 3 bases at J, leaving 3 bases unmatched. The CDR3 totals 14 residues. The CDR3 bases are TGTGCCAGCAGAGGGACAGGGGGCGGCTACGAGCAGTACTTC. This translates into CASRGTGGGYEQYF.

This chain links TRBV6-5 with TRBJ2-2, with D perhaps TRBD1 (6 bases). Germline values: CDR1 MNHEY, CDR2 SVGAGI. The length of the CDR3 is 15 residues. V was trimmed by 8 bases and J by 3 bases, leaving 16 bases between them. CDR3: CASLPRDTYTGELFF. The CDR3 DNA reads TGTGCCAGCCTTCCCCGGGACACCTACACCGGGGAGCTGTTTTTT.

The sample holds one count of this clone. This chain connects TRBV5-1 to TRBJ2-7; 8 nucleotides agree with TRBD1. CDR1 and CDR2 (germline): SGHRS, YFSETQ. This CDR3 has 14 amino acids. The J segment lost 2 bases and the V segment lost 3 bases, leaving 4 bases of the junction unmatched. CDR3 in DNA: TGCGCCAGCAGCTCGGGACAGGTACCCTACGAGCAGTACTTC. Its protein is CASSSGQVPYEQYF.

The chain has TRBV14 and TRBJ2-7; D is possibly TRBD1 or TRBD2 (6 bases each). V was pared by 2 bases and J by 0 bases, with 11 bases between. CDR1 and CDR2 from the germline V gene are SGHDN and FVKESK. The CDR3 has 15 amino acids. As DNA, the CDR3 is TGTGCCAGCAGCCAAATCGGGGGCAACTCCTACGAGCAGTACTTC. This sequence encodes CASSQIGGNSYEQYF. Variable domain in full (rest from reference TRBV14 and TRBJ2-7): EAGVTQFPSHSVIEKGQTVTLRCDPISGHDNLYWYRRVMGKEIKFLLHFVKESKQDESGMPNNRFLAERTGGTYSTLKVQPAELEDSGVYFCASSQIGGNSYEQYFGPGTRLTVT.

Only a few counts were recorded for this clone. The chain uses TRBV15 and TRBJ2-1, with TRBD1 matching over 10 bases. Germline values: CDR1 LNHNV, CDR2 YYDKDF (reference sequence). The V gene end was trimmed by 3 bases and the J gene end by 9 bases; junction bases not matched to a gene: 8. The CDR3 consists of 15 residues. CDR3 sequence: CATSSRDRGISEQFF. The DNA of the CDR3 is TGTGCCACCAGCAGCCGGGACAGGGGCATTAGTGAGCAGTTCTTC. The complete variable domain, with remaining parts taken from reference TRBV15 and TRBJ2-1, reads DAMVIQNPRYQVTQFGKPVTLSCSQTLNHNVMYWYQQKSSQAPKLLFHYYDKDFNNEADTPDNFQSRRPNTSFCFLDIRSPGLGDTAMYLCATSSRDRGISEQFFGPGTRLTVL.

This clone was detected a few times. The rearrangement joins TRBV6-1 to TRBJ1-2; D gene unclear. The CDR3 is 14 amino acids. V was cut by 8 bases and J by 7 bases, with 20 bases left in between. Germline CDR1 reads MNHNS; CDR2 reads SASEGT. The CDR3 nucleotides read TGTGCCAGCCGCATTGATGGCAAGGCGGCTGGCTACACCTTC. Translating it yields CASRIDGKAAGYTF.

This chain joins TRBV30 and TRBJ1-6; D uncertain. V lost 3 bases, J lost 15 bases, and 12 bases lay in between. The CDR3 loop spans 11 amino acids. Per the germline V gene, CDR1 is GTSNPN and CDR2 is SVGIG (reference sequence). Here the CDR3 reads CAWRDETSLHF. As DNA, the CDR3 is TGTGCCTGGAGGGACGAAACCAGCCTCCACTTT.

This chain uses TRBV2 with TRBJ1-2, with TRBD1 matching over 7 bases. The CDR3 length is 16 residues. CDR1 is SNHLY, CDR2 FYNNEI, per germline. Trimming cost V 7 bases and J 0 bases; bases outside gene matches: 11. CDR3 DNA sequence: TGTGCCAGCACCGAACAGGGGTCCCTTGCTAACTATGGCTACACCTTC. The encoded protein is CASTEQGSLANYGYTF.

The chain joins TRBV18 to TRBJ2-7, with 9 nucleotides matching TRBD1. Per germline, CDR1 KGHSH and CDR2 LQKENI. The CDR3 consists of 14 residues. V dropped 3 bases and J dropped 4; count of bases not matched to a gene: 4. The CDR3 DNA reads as TGTGCCAGCTCACCTGGGACAGGGTTATACGAGCAGTACTTC. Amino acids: CASSPGTGLYEQYF. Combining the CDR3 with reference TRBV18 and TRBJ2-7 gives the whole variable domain NAGVMQNPRHLVRRRGQEARLRCSPMKGHSHVYWYRQLPEEGLKFMVYLQKENIIDESGMPKERFSAEFPKEGPSILRIQQVVRGDSAAYFCASSPGTGLYEQYFGPGTRLTVT.

In DNA, the CDR3 is TGCAGCGTTGTAGGGGGATGGGACACTGAAGCTTTCTTT. Its protein product is CSVVGGWDTEAFF. V and J are TRBV29-1 and TRBJ1-1; perhaps TRBD1 as D (6 bases). The V gene lost 4 bases and the J gene lost 3 bases, with 12 bases spanning the gap. This CDR3 has 13 amino acids. Germline CDR1 and CDR2: SQVTM and ANQGSEA.

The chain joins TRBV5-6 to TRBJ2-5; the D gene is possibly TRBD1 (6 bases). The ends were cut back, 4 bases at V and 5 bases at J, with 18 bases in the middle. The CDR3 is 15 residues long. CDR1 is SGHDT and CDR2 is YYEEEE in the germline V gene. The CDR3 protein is CASSGSGASEETQYF. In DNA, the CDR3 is TGTGCCAGCAGCGGATCAGGGGCCTCCGAGGAGACCCAGTACTTC.